The rows below give T cell receptor beta chains drawn from one sample of a study of cytomegalovirus exposure and HLA in healthy donors. Assay: immunoSEQ multiplex PCR; the TCRdb copy retains only in-frame clones and omits some. In the table there are about 55,000 clones, about three quarters of which are singletons. The sequenced sample consisted of PBMCs. These receptors were obtained from a female donor in good health and CMV-seronegative. CDR3s include the opening cysteine and the closing phenylalanine or tryptophan. Each record gives: D gene, J gene, clone size, V gene, CDR3 protein, CDR3 DNA. The D gene is left open where the match is weak. Not every row has a clone size; where given, it reads once, few, many or a size class.

d_gene: TRBD1
j_gene: TRBJ1-1
abundance: -
v_gene: TRBV12-5
CDR3aa: CASDLGTVNTEAFF
CDR3nt: TGTGCTAGTGACCTAGGGACAGTGAACACTGAAGCTTTCTTT

d_gene: -
j_gene: TRBJ2-5
abundance: -
v_gene: TRBV9
CDR3aa: CASTAAGGPQETQYF
CDR3nt: TGTGCCAGCACCGCCGCCGGCGGGCCCCAAGAGACCCAGTACTTC

d_gene: -
j_gene: TRBJ1-1
abundance: -
v_gene: TRBV28
CDR3aa: CATLPSGHEAFF
CDR3nt: TGTGCCACCCTCCCATCAGGCCATGAAGCTTTCTTT

d_gene: TRBD1
j_gene: TRBJ2-7
abundance: -
v_gene: TRBV5-8
CDR3aa: CASSQDDRVESYEQYF
CDR3nt: TGTGCCAGCAGCCAGGATGACAGGGTTGAATCCTACGAGCAGTACTTC

d_gene: TRBD1
j_gene: TRBJ1-6
abundance: -
v_gene: TRBV5-6
CDR3aa: CASSFLDSRGLSSPLHF
CDR3nt: TGTGCCAGCAGCTTTTTAGACTCGAGGGGGCTGTCTTCACCCCTCCACTTT

d_gene: -
j_gene: TRBJ1-5
abundance: -
v_gene: TRBV21-1
CDR3aa: CASSKMGQPQHF
CDR3nt: TGTGCCAGCTCCAAGATGGGCCAGCCCCAGCATTTT

d_gene: TRBD2
j_gene: TRBJ2-3
abundance: -
v_gene: TRBV7-2
CDR3aa: CASSLSSGTDTQYF
CDR3nt: TGTGCCAGCAGCTTAAGTAGCGGGACTGATACGCAGTATTTT

d_gene: TRBD1
j_gene: TRBJ1-2
abundance: once
v_gene: TRBV5-6
CDR3aa: CASSWTGGGYGYTF
CDR3nt: TGTGCCAGCAGCTGGACAGGGGGGGGCTATGGCTACACCTTC

d_gene: TRBD2
j_gene: TRBJ2-1
abundance: few
v_gene: TRBV15
CDR3aa: CATTSGGAYEQFF
CDR3nt: TGTGCCACCACTAGCGGGGGGGCGTACGAGCAGTTCTTC

d_gene: TRBD1
j_gene: TRBJ2-7
abundance: -
v_gene: TRBV15
CDR3aa: CATSRGQGSYEQYF
CDR3nt: TGTGCCACCAGCAGAGGACAGGGCTCCTACGAGCAGTACTTC

d_gene: TRBD1
j_gene: TRBJ2-3
abundance: -
v_gene: TRBV6-6
CDR3aa: CASSYGTGGTDTQYF
CDR3nt: TGTGCCAGCAGTTACGGGACAGGGGGCACAGATACGCAGTATTTT

d_gene: TRBD1
j_gene: TRBJ1-2
abundance: -
v_gene: TRBV6-6
CDR3aa: CASVPGQGISGYTF
CDR3nt: TGTGCCAGCGTTCCGGGACAGGGGATCTCTGGCTACACCTTC

d_gene: -
j_gene: TRBJ2-5
abundance: -
v_gene: TRBV19
CDR3aa: CASSIGDKETQYF
CDR3nt: TGTGCCAGTAGTATAGGTGACAAAGAGACCCAGTACTTC

d_gene: TRBD1
j_gene: TRBJ2-3
abundance: -
v_gene: TRBV28
CDR3aa: CASPPRPGGGTDTQYF
CDR3nt: TGTGCCAGCCCCCCCAGGCCAGGGGGCGGCACAGATACGCAGTATTTT

d_gene: TRBD2
j_gene: TRBJ2-7
abundance: -
v_gene: TRBV5-1
CDR3aa: CASSFQWEGEQYF
CDR3nt: TGCGCCAGCAGCTTCCAGTGGGAGGGCGAGCAGTACTTC

d_gene: TRBD2
j_gene: TRBJ2-1
abundance: -
v_gene: TRBV27
CDR3aa: CASSLGAGGQHEQFF
CDR3nt: TGTGCCAGCAGTTTAGGAGCGGGAGGGCAGCATGAGCAGTTCTTC

d_gene: -
j_gene: TRBJ1-1
abundance: -
v_gene: TRBV30
CDR3aa: CALRAGENTEAFF
CDR3nt: TGTGCCTTGAGGGCAGGGGAGAACACTGAAGCTTTCTTT

d_gene: -
j_gene: TRBJ2-1
abundance: -
v_gene: TRBV28
CDR3aa: CASSPTTDYNEQFF
CDR3nt: TGTGCCAGCAGCCCTACGACAGACTACAATGAGCAGTTCTTC